The table lists the clone carrying this T cell receptor beta chain with a few counts. The CDR3 extends over 14 amino acids. Per germline, CDR1 SGDLS and CDR2 YYNGEE. V dropped 3 bases and J dropped 2; count of bases not matched to a gene: 3. The data belong to a study of blood T cell repertoires in COVID-19. Study-level information: T cells, B-cell-depleted T cells, or PBMCs provided the cDNA or gDNA that served as material.

Per the authors' pipeline: The authors estimated nucleated cell counts from reference gene primer amplification. The table came from immunoSEQ multiplex PCR; TCRdb's copy has only in-frame clones and leaves some out. Clonal size and the V and J genes are those of that table, whereas D and trimming came from the DNA. The table has tens of thousands of clones, 80% to 90% seen once. This chain links TRBV9 with TRBJ2-5; 8 positions match TRBD2. Sequenced material: peripheral blood. This TCR was sampled from a man aged 50-60 years with active COVID-19. The CDR3 region has the DNA TGTGCCAGCAGCGGGGCTAGCGGGCAAGAGACCCAGTACTTC. Translating it yields CASSGASGQETQYF.